Reported below is one TCR beta chain. No antigen is known for it. The sample comes from a study of T cell responses to AZD1222 COVID-19 vaccine. Study findings and constraints: Clonal diversity was possibly underestimated; the donors were predominantly white British and more often female. Receipt of two AZD1222 doses was followed by a rise in Spike-specific TCR breadth and depth.

Clones were read by immunoSEQ multiplex PCR, and TCRdb kept only the in-frame ones, dropping some. The profile covers roughly 95,000 clones, with approximately 88% appearing a single time and less than 3% taken by the ten largest. This CDR3 contains 15 residues. Trimming removed 3 bases at V and 0 bases at J, with 11 bases between. Germline CDR1 SGHTA, CDR2 FQGNSA. The chain couples TRBV7-2 to TRBJ1-1; weak D call: TRBD1 (5 bases). This TCR was recovered from an adult in good health. Sample: peripheral blood, taken on day 0 of AZD1222 vaccination. The CDR3 DNA reads TGTGCCAGCAGCTTGGAGGGACTGATGAACACTGAAGCTTTCTTT. Translated, it gives CASSLEGLMNTEAFF.